Below, one T cell receptor (beta chain) is given with its context. What it binds is not known. The sample is drawn from a study of cytomegalovirus exposure and HLA in healthy donors. Findings and caveats of the study: HLA allele associations emerged for fewer than 20,000 TCR beta sequences in a later analysis, at 0.05 false discovery rate.

Amplification used 60 Vbeta primers and 13 Jbeta primers. TCRdb keeps only in-frame clones here, not all; method: immunoSEQ multiplex PCR. The table has more than 150,000 clones, approximately 80% seen once. CDR3 size: 13 residues. In germline, CDR1 is MNHNY, CDR2 SVGAGI (reference sequence). Trimming shortened V by 8 bases and J by 1 base, and 9 bases separated the two germline ends. The J gene is TRBJ1-3, the V gene TRBV6-6, with D possibly TRBD1 on 6 matching bases. The receptor's source is a woman between 50 and 59 years old in good health and CMV-seropositive. Sequencing was carried out using PBMCs. The CDR3 reads CASGRGSGNTIYF. The CDR3 coding sequence is TGTGCCAGCGGCAGGGGTTCTGGAAACACCATATATTTT.